One and the same sample provided the 12 T cell receptor beta chains below, sequenced in a study of blood T cell repertoires in COVID-19. Clones were read by immunoSEQ multiplex PCR, and TCRdb kept only the in-frame ones, dropping some. Of around 99,000 clones listed, 70% to 85% are singletons. Sequencing input: peripheral blood. The source is a woman of 80 years or more with active or convalescent COVID-19.

V gene TRBV27 combines with J gene TRBJ2-3; 8 positions agree with TRBD2. V shed 5 bases, J shed 11 bases, and the junction held 12 bases outside the gene matches. From germline, CDR1 is MNHEY and CDR2 SMNVEV (reference sequence). The CDR3 sequence is 14 residues long. The CDR3 nucleotides are TGTGCCAGCAGTCTTTCCCCCGGGACTAGGAAGCAGTATTTT. It specifies CASSLSPGTRKQYF.

The chain employs TRBV5-1 and TRBJ2-6; TRBD2 matches 7 bases. This CDR3 has 17 residues. Germline assignment: CDR1 SGHRS and CDR2 YFSETQ. V shed 4 bases, J shed 2 bases, and the junction held 9 bases outside the gene matches. The CDR3 sequence is CASSPGRGVAGANVLTF. CDR3 coding DNA: TGCGCCAGCAGCCCAGGGAGGGGCGTCGCTGGGGCCAACGTCCTGACTTTC.

This chain uses TRBV9 with TRBJ2-4; 9 nucleotides match TRBD2. J was trimmed by 13 bases and V by 3 bases; bases with no gene match: 8. Looked up from germline, CDR1 is SGDLS and CDR2 is YYNGEE. This CDR3 is built from 13 residues. The CDR3 protein is CASSEGREGNQYF. The DNA for the CDR3 is TGTGCCAGCAGCGAGGGGCGGGAGGGGAACCAGTACTTC.

The sample holds one count of this clone. One end of the junction is discordant with germline, which a read error may explain. This chain joins TRBV28 and TRBJ1-2; no clear D gene. The germline gives CDR1 MDHEN, CDR2 SYDVKM. The CDR3 spans 12 residues. In nucleotides, the CDR3 is TGTGCCAGCAGTTTAGTCGGGTATGGCTACGCCTTC. Residues: CASSLVGYGYAF.

This rearrangement joins TRBV4-2 to TRBJ2-2; possibly TRBD2 for D (7 bases). Trimming shortened V by 5 bases and J by 4 bases, and 17 bases separated the two germline ends. Germline CDR1 is LGHNA and CDR2 is YNFKEQ. This CDR3 is built from 16 residues. The CDR3 here is CASSKGGLRGTGELFF. Here the CDR3 DNA reads TGTGCCAGCAGCAAGGGGGGACTAAGAGGCACCGGGGAGCTGTTTTTT.

The gene calls are TRBV28 and TRBJ2-5, with TRBD1 matching 7 bases. V lost 6 bases and J lost 5; bases outside the gene matches: 12. Germline V gene sequence: CDR1 MDHEN, CDR2 SYDVKM. This CDR3 has 15 residues. CDR3 DNA: TGTGCCAGCAGGACCCGGGACAGTCGCGAGGAGACCCAGTACTTC. This gives the protein CASRTRDSREETQYF.

The V and J genes are TRBV9 and TRBJ1-1; no firm D call. Trimming left V 3 bases short and J 1 base short, with 10 bases between. Germline CDR1 and CDR2: SGDLS and YYNGEE. The CDR3 runs to 14 residues. This CDR3 is CASSATRQNTEAFF. In nucleotides, the CDR3 is TGTGCCAGCAGCGCCACCCGACAGAACACTGAAGCTTTCTTT.

This clone occurred once. This chain links TRBV30 with TRBJ1-3; weak D call: TRBD1 (6 bases). The CDR3 runs to 16 residues. V lost 3 bases to trimming and J lost 3 bases, with 18 bases between them. Germline V lookup: CDR1 GTSNPN, CDR2 SVGIG (reference sequence). DNA for the CDR3: TGTGCCTGGAGGGGACGTGGGGGGGGCCATGGAAACACCATATATTTT. Translated, it gives CAWRGRGGGHGNTIYF.

This clone was seen a single time. This chain uses TRBV19 with TRBJ2-2, with 10 bases fitting TRBD1. The length of the CDR3 is 13 residues. J gave up 6 bases and V 11 bases, and 6 bases lay outside the gene matches. Germline CDR1 LNHDA, CDR2 SQIVND (reference sequence). CDR3 coding DNA: TGTGCCGCCGGACAGGGGGGCCCCGGGGAGCTGTTTTTT. Its protein is CAAGQGGPGELFF.

The chain joins TRBV7-2 to TRBJ2-7; D perhaps matches TRBD2 (6 bases). The CDR3 extends over 16 amino acids. Germline loops: CDR1 SGHTA, CDR2 FQGNSA. With 2 bases removed from V and 3 bases from J, the gap between germline ends came to 17 bases. This CDR3 reads CASSLIAVVRDYEQYF. The DNA for the CDR3 is TGTGCCAGCAGCTTAATAGCTGTTGTGCGGGACTACGAGCAGTACTTC.

A single count supports this clone. V is TRBV5-1 and J is TRBJ1-1, with 7 bases aligning to TRBD1. The junction had 11 bases not matched to a gene; V was cut back by 2 bases and J by 4 bases. The CDR3 has 16 residues. Germline values: CDR1 SGHRS, CDR2 YFSETQ. CDR3 nucleotides: TGCGCCAGCAGCTTAATCTCGCCACAGGGGAGCACTGAAGCTTTCTTT. Translating gives CASSLISPQGSTEAFF.

The chain joins TRBV9 to TRBJ2-5; D is possibly TRBD1 (6 bases). The V and J ends lost 4 bases and 5 bases respectively, with 15 bases between them. In germline, CDR1 is SGDLS, CDR2 YYNGEE. The CDR3 extends over 14 amino acids. CDR3 protein: CASSPSSQGETQYF. CDR3 coding DNA: TGTGCCAGCAGCCCGAGTAGTCAGGGGGAGACCCAGTACTTC. Combining the CDR3 with reference TRBV9 and TRBJ2-5 gives the whole variable domain DSGVTQTPKHLITATGQRVTLRCSPRSGDLSVYWYQQSLDQGLQFLIQYYNGEERAKGNILERFSAQQFPDLHSELNLSSLELGDSALYFCASSPSSQGETQYFGPGTRLLVL.